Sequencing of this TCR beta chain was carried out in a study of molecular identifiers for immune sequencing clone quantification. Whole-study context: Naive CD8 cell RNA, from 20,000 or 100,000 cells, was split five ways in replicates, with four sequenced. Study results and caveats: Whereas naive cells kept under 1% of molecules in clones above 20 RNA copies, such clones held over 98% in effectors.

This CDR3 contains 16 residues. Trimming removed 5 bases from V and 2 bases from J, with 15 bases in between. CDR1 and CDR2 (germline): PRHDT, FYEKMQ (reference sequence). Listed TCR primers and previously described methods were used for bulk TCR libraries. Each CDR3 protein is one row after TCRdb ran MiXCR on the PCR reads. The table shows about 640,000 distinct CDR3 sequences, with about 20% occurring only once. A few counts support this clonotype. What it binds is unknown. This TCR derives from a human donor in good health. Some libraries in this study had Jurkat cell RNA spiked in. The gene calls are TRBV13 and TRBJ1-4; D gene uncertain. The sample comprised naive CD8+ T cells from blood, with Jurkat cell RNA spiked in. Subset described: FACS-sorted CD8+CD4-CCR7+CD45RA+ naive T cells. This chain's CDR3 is CASSQNPAFTNEKLFF. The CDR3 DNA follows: TGTGCCAGCAGCCAGAACCCAGCCTTCACTAATGAAAAACTGTTTTTT.